The T cell receptor beta chain under discussion was sequenced for a study of CD8+ T cells in alopecia areata. Across the study: Treatment comprised oral tofacitinib, 5 to 10 mg twice daily, in treated patients.

The V gene lost 4 bases and the J gene lost 3 bases, with 15 bases spanning the gap. The CDR3 is 16 residues long. CDR1 is SGHDN and CDR2 is FVKESK in the germline V gene. Study observations and caveats: Patients displayed less clarity in TCR sharing than mice, a finding possibly related to HLA. In lesional scalp, particularly from alopecia totalis/universalis, clonality was higher than in normal scalp.

Noted treatment: oral pan-JAK inhibitor, 5-10 mg twice daily. T lymphocytes (CD4+ and CD8+) were sorted from PBMCs. cDNA reverse transcribed from extracted RNA served as the sequencing template. TCRdb's table, derived via immunoSEQ multiplex PCR, lists solely in-frame clones and lacks some. The data contain 200,000 to 250,000 clones, approximately 72% of them seen just once; the ten biggest clones take up around 1.2%. A remark on this clone: Its specificity is unknown.

The input for sequencing was CD4+ T cells sorted from blood, taken around week 42, from a patient treated with tofacitinib. The rearrangement uses TRBV14 and TRBJ2-2, with unresolved D. This receptor was identified in a human donor with alopecia areata. The CDR3 DNA is TGTGCCAGCAGCCTAAAGTCAGGCAGCTACACCGGGGAGCTGTTTTTT. Its protein is CASSLKSGSYTGELFF.